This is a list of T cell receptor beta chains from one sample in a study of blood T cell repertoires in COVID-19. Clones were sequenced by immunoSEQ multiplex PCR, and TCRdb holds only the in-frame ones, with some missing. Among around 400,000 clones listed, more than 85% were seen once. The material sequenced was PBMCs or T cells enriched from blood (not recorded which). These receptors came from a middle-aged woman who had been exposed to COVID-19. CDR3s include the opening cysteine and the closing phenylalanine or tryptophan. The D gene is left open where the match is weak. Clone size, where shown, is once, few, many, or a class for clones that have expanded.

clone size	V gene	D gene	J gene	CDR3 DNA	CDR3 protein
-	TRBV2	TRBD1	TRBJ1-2	TGTGCCAGCAGTGCGGGACAGGGGGCATCCTATGGCTACACCTTC	CASSAGQGASYGYTF
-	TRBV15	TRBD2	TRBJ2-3	TGTGCCACCAGCAGAGGGGCAAGCGGGAACGGTACAGATACGCAGTATTTT	CATSRGASGNGTDTQYF
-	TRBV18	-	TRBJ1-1	TGTGCCAGCTCACCAAAACAGGCGACCATGAACACTGAAGCTTTCTTT	CASSPKQATMNTEAFF
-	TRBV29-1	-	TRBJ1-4	TGCAGCGTCCTGACCCCAGGGCGCGAAAAACTGTTTTTT	CSVLTPGREKLFF
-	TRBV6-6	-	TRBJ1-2	TGTGCCAGCAGTTACTTGGGCCAGGGGTACGGCTACACCTTC	CASSYLGQGYGYTF
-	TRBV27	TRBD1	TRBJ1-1	TGTGCCAGCCGAAACGCCGACAGGGGGGTAGCTTTCTTT	CASRNADRGVAFF
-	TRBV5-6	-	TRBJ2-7	TGTGCCAGCAGCTTGATAGAACAGCCGACCTACGAGCAGTACTTC	CASSLIEQPTYEQYF
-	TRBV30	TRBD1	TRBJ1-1	TGTGCCTCAACAGGGGGCCTACAGAACACTGAAGCTTTCTTT	CASTGGLQNTEAFF
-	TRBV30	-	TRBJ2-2	TGTGCCTGGAGTTGGAGGCTCGACACCGGGGAGCTGTTTTTT	CAWSWRLDTGELFF
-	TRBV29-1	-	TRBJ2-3	TGCAGCGTTGGAGGGGGTAACACAGATACGCAGTATTTT	CSVGGGNTDTQYF
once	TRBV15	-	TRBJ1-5	TGTGCCACCAGCAGAGTCCCCGCGGGGGGTTTACAGCCCCAGCATTTT	CATSRVPAGGLQPQHF
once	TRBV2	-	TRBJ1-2	TGTGCCAGCAGTGAACTGGTCAGGATTAACTATGGCTACACCTTC	CASSELVRINYGYTF
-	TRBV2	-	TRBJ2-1	TGTGCCAGCACCGGCGGCCTCGGGAGCTCCTACAATGAGCAGTTCTTC	CASTGGLGSSYNEQFF
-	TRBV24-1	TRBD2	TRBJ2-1	TGTGCCACCAGTGATTCATCGGGACTAGCATGGAACAATGAGCAGTTCTTC	CATSDSSGLAWNNEQFF
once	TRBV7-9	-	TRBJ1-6	TGTGCCAGCAGCTTGGGAAGGGGCTTTAATTCACCCCTCCACTTT	CASSLGRGFNSPLHF
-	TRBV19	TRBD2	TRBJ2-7	TGTGCCAGTAGTCGCGGGGGGCTGTACGAGCAGTACTTC	CASSRGGLYEQYF
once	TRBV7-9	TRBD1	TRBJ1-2	TGTGCCAGCACAACCGGCCCCGGGACAGTCCCAACCTCCTCTGGCTACACCTTC	CASTTGPGTVPTSSGYTF
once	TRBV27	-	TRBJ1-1	TGTGCCAGCAGTTCCGGACGGGGTGGCACTGAAGCTTTCTTT	CASSSGRGGTEAFF
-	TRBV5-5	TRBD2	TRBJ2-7	TGTGCCAGCAGCTTTCTAACGGGGGGTTCCTACGAGCAGTACTTC	CASSFLTGGSYEQYF
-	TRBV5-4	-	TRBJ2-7	TGTGCCAACAGCTTGCATCGAGCCTCCTACGAGCAGTACTTC	CANSLHRASYEQYF
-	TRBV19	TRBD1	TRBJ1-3	TGTGCCACCGAGGACAGGGAAGCCTCTGGAAACACCATATATTTT	CATEDREASGNTIYF
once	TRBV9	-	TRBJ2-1	TGTGCCAGCAGCGTAGGGACAATTTCCTACAATGAGCAGTTCTTC	CASSVGTISYNEQFF
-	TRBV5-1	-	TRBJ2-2	TGCGCCAGCAGCTCAGGGTACGGGGAGCTGTTTTTT	CASSSGYGELFF
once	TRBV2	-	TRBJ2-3	TGTGCCAGCAGTGTTTCTATGGGGCGGCAGGGTGCAGATACGCAGTATTTT	CASSVSMGRQGADTQYF
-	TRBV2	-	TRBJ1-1	TGTGCCAGCAGGGGGGAGGCTCTTAACGCTTTCTTT	CASRGEALNAFF
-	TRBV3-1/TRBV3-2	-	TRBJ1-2	TGTGCCAGCGGGGGACTTCAGGGTACGTATGGCTACACCTTC	CASGGLQGTYGYTF
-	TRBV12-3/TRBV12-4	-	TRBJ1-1	TGTGCCAGCAGAGAGAGGAACACTGAAGCTTTCTTT	CASRERNTEAFF
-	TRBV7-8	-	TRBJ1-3	TGTGCCAGCAACAATTTCAGGGGACGCAATCGAAAAATCTCTGGAAACACCATATATTTT	CASNNFRGRNRKISGNTIYF
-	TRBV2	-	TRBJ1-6	TGTGCCAGCATGTTGAGATATAATTCACCCCTCCACTTT	CASMLRYNSPLHF
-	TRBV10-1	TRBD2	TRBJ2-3	TGCGCCAGCAGTGAGTCGTCGGGGGGGAGGAGAGATACGCAGTATTTT	CASSESSGGRRDTQYF
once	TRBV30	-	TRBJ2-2	TGTGCCTGGAGTGCCAGGGCGAACACCGGGGAGCTGTTTTTT	CAWSARANTGELFF
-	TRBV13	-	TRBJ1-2	TGTGCCAGCAGCTTAGTCGGCACGGGACACTTTGGCTACACCTTC	CASSLVGTGHFGYTF
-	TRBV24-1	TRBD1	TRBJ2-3	TGTGCCACCAGTGATTTTTACAGGGGGGCAGATACGCAGTATTTT	CATSDFYRGADTQYF
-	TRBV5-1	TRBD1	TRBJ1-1	TGCGCCAGCAGCTTAACAGGGGATCAGGCTGAAGCTTTCTTT	CASSLTGDQAEAFF
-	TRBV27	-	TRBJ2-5	TGTGCCAGCAGACGACAGGTCCAAGAGACCCAGTACTTC	CASRRQVQETQYF
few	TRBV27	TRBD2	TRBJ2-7	TGTGCCAGCAGTTTTGGAGCGGGAGACTACGAGCAGTACTTC	CASSFGAGDYEQYF
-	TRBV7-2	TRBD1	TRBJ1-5	TGTGCCAGCAGCTTACATCTAAGACAGGGGGGCAATCAGCCCCAGCATTTT	CASSLHLRQGGNQPQHF
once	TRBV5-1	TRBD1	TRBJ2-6	TGCGCCAGCAGCCGTGGACAGGGGGGAAGCTCTGGGGCCAACGTCCTGACTTTC	CASSRGQGGSSGANVLTF
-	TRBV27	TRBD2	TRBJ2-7	TGTGCCACCTCGGCGGGGGGTTACGAGCAGTACTTC	CATSAGGYEQYF
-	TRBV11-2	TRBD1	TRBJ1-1	TGTGCCAGCATGGGACAGGGTATCACTGAAGCTTTCTTT	CASMGQGITEAFF
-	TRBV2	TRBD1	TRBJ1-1	TGTGCCACAGGACAGGGAAACTTGTTCGGTGAAGCTTTCTTT	CATGQGNLFGEAFF
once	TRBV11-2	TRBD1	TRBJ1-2	TGTGCCAGCAGCCTGGGCGTCTGGGGACAGTCACGAGGCTACACCTTC	CASSLGVWGQSRGYTF
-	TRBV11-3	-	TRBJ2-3	TGTGCCAGCAGCTTAGCTAACAGGGAACAAGATACGCAGTATTTT	CASSLANREQDTQYF
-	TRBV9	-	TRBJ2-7	TGTGCCAGCAGCGTAGACCTACAGGCGAACGAGCAGTACTTC	CASSVDLQANEQYF
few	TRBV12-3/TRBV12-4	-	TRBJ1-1	TGTGCCAGCAGAAAACAGGCTAACACTGAAGCTTTCTTT	CASRKQANTEAFF
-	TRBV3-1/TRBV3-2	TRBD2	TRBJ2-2	TGTGCCAGCAAGACCGGGACTAGCCCCGGGGAGCTGTTTTTT	CASKTGTSPGELFF
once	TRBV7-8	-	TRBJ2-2	TGTGCCAGCAGCTTAGGTGGCGGAGACAACACCGGGGAGCTGTTTTTT	CASSLGGGDNTGELFF
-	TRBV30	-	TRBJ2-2	TGTGCCTGGAATCGGGGCACCGGGGAGCTGTTTTTT	CAWNRGTGELFF
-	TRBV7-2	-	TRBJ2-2	TGTGCCAGCAGCAAGCTTGGCGGTAACACCGGGGAGCTGTTTTTT	CASSKLGGNTGELFF
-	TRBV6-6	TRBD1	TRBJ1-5	TGTGCCAGCAGTAAAGGAGGGGGCTCGGGCCAGCCCCAGCATTTT	CASSKGGGSGQPQHF
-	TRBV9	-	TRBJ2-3	TGTGCCAGGGGGGGGCCAGATACGCAGTATTTT	CARGGPDTQYF
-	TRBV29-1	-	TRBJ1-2	TGCAGCGTTGAGCAGGGGCCTGGCTACACCTTC	CSVEQGPGYTF
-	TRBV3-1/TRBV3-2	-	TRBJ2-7	TGTGCCAGCAGCCAAGTATCCGGTTACGAGCAGTACTTC	CASSQVSGYEQYF
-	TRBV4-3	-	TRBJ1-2	TGCGCCAGCAGCCCCAGTATACAGGGTGCCTCTTGGGGCTACACCTTC	CASSPSIQGASWGYTF
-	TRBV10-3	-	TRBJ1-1	TGTGCCATCAGGGACTCGGCGGGCCCTGAAGCTTTCTTT	CAIRDSAGPEAFF
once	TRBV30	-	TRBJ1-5	TGTGCCTGGAGTTGGGGGGTAGAAGATCAGCCCCAGCATTTT	CAWSWGVEDQPQHF
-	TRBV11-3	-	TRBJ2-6	TGTGCCAGCAGCTTGTTTAGCCAGCTCTCTGGGGCCAACGTCCTGACTTTC	CASSLFSQLSGANVLTF
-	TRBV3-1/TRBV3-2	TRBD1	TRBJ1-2	TGTGCCAGCAGCCAAGTACCGACAGGGTGGTTCCTTCGCAGCTATGGCTACACCTTC	CASSQVPTGWFLRSYGYTF
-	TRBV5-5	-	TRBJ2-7	TGTGCCAGCAGCTTGGTAACGGCCTACGAGCAGTACTTC	CASSLVTAYEQYF
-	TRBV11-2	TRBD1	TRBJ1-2	TGTGCCAGCAGCTTAAGGACAGGGGATGTCGATGGCTACACCTTC	CASSLRTGDVDGYTF